The entry below describes one T cell receptor beta chain. The data derive from a study of OX40 agonist ivuxolimab in advanced cancers. Produced via immunoSEQ multiplex PCR; TCRdb's table is partial and in-frame only. The repertoire holds roughly 30,000 clones, about 89% seen once, with 4% to 5.5% in the top ten. The CDR3 is 16 residues long. Deletions cut 3 bases from V and 3 bases from J, with 18 bases between. Germline CDR1 LNHDA, CDR2 SQIVND (reference sequence). The receptor was isolated from an adult with an advanced solid tumor such as melanoma, head and neck, liver or kidney cancer. The input for sequencing was CD4+ or CD8+ T cells sorted from blood, taken in a trial of the OX40 agonist ivuxolimab. The chain is built from TRBV19 and TRBJ2-7; D may be TRBD1 or TRBD2 (7 bases each). The CDR3, as DNA: TGTGCCAGTAGTATTGCCAGGGGGGGCTCTATCTACGAGCAGTACTTC. Its translation: CASSIARGGSIYEQYF.